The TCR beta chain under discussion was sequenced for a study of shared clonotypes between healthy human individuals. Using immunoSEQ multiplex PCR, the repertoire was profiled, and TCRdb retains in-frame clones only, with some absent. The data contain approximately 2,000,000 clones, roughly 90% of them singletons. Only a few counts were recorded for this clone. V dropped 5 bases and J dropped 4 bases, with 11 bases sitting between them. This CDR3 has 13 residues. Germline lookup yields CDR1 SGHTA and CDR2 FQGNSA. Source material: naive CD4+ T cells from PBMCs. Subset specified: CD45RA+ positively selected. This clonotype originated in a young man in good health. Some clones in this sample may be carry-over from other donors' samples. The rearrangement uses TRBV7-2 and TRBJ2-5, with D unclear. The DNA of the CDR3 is TGTGCCAGCAGCCAGACGTGGGGAGAGACCCAGTACTTC. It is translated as CASSQTWGETQYF. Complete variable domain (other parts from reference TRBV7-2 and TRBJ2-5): GAGVSQSPSNKVTEKGKDVELRCDPISGHTALYWYRQSLGQGLEFLIYFQGNSAPDKSGLPSDRFSAERTGGSVSTLTIQRTQQEDSAVYLCASSQTWGETQYFGPGTRLLVL.